This TCR beta chain comes out of a study of cytomegalovirus exposure and HLA in healthy donors. Study observations and caveats: Further analysis, carried out later, found HLA-associated TCR beta chains more clonally expanded than equally common other chains.

Concerning this clone: Antigen unknown.

As for the donors, each was a healthy bone marrow donor. In the PCR, 60 Vbeta and 13 Jbeta primers were used. Generated by immunoSEQ multiplex PCR, the TCRdb table keeps only in-frame clones and is missing some. There are some 84,000 clones in the sample, with 0.58% held by the top ten. The germline V gene has CDR1 KGHSH and CDR2 LQKENI. The CDR3 covers 13 residues. This chain connects TRBV18 to TRBJ2-5; D not resolved. The J call may be faulty, since TRBJ2-7 better matches the DNA end. This clonotype was sampled from a man aged 45-60 years in good health and CMV-seronegative. The sequencing input was PBMCs. In DNA, the CDR3 is TGTGCCAGCTCTTCCGCCGATACCTACGAGCAGTACTTC. It specifies CASSSADTYEQYF.